What follows are 18 T cell receptor beta chains derived from one specimen sequenced in a study of response to subunit inactivated influenza vaccine. TCRdb called the RT-PCR reads again in MiXCR, with one record for every CDR3 protein. The table shows 550,000 to 800,000 distinct CDR3 sequences, with about 15% occurring only once. The sample was PBMCs from blood, taken approximately 15 days before vaccination. These receptors all stem from a man aged 50-60 years who received an inactivated influenza vaccine.

The chain joins TRBV5-1 to TRBJ2-4, with a possible D match to TRBD2 (5 bases). With 2 bases removed from V and 3 bases from J, the gap between germline ends came to 9 bases. The CDR3 length is 14 residues. CDR1 is SGHRS, CDR2 YFSETQ, per germline. The CDR3 spells CASSFSGDKNIQYF. The CDR3 region has the DNA TGCGCCAGCAGCTTTTCCGGGGACAAAAACATTCAGTACTTC.

This clonotype was seen a few times. This chain uses TRBV29-1 with TRBJ2-3, with D possibly called TRBD1 or TRBD2 (6 bases each). The CDR3 is 13 amino acids. Germline assignment: CDR1 SQVTM and CDR2 ANQGSEA. V was shortened by 5 bases and J by 2 bases, with 11 bases between the two germline ends. The CDR3 loop reads CSVLGGYTDTQYF. The CDR3 coding sequence is TGCAGCGTTTTAGGGGGGTACACAGATACGCAGTATTTT.

This clonotype was counted a few times. The J gene is TRBJ1-5, the V gene TRBV10-2, with D maybe TRBD1 (5 bases). The CDR3 runs to 15 residues. CDR1 and CDR2 from the germline V gene are WSHSY and SAAADI. The V and J ends lost 2 bases and 5 bases respectively, with 13 bases between them. As DNA, the CDR3 is TGCGCCAGCAGTGAGGGGGGTGGGGTATATCAGCCCCAGCATTTT. This codes for CASSEGGGVYQPQHF.

This clonotype was observed a few times. This chain joins TRBV12-3 or TRBV12-4 and TRBJ2-7; D gene ambiguous. Deletions cut 0 bases from V and 5 bases from J, with 8 bases between. CDR3 length: 13 amino acids. The CDR3 loop reads CASSLATFNEQYF. DNA for the CDR3: TGTGCCAGCAGTTTAGCGACATTCAACGAGCAGTACTTC.

This clonotype was found a few times. This chain uses TRBV20-1 with TRBJ2-1, with 10 bases that match TRBD2. The CDR3 covers 16 residues. The germline gives CDR1 DFQATT, CDR2 SNEGSKA (reference sequence). Trimming cost V 1 base and J 4 bases; bases outside gene matches: 7. The CDR3 DNA reads as TGCAGTGCTAGAGCGGAGCTAGCGGGAGATTACAATGAGCAGTTCTTC. It translates to CSARAELAGDYNEQFF.

The rearrangement links TRBV2 to TRBJ2-7; D not resolved. CDR1 is SNHLY, CDR2 FYNNEI, per germline. The CDR3 consists of 16 residues. Trimming took 4 bases from V and 0 from J, leaving 16 bases between them. The CDR3 DNA reads as TGTGCCAGCAGTGTAAGCCTTCCCAGAACCTCCTACGAGCAGTACTTC. Translating it yields CASSVSLPRTSYEQYF.

The chain couples TRBV10-3 to TRBJ1-6; the match to TRBD1 covers 9 bases. Germline assignment: CDR1 ENHRY and CDR2 SYGVKD. Trimming at V came to 2 bases and at J to 8 bases, leaving 1 base not matched to a gene. CDR3 length: 14 amino acids. The CDR3, as DNA: TGTGCCATCAGTGAGACAGGGGGCGATTCACCCCTCCACTTT. This gives the protein CAISETGGDSPLHF.

This clonotype was observed many times. The rearrangement uses TRBV12-3 or TRBV12-4 and TRBJ2-2, with D unclear. This CDR3 comprises 14 residues. The V end was cut by 0 bases, the J end by 6 bases, with 8 bases between. In nucleotides, the CDR3 is TGTGCCAGCAGTTTAGCGTTAAGTTCCGGGGAGCTGTTTTTT. This sequence encodes CASSLALSSGELFF.

The chain carries TRBV6-5 and TRBJ2-7; 9 bases agree with TRBD1. Germline trimming cut 0 bases from V and 4 bases from J; bases unmatched to any gene: 4. Per germline, CDR1 MNHEY and CDR2 SVGAGI. The CDR3 extends over 15 amino acids. CDR3 nucleotide sequence: TGTGCCAGCAGTTACTCTTCGGGACAGGGTTACGAGCAGTACTTC. Amino acid sequence: CASSYSSGQGYEQYF.

The chain links TRBV20-1 to TRBJ2-3; 7 bases align to TRBD2. Per the germline V gene, CDR1 is DFQATT and CDR2 is SNEGSKA (reference sequence). V lost 0 bases and J lost 1; bases outside the gene matches: 7. The CDR3 has 16 amino acids. CDR3 amino acids: CSARDLALAGTDTQYF. Written as DNA, the CDR3 is TGCAGTGCTAGAGATTTGGCGCTAGCGGGCACAGATACGCAGTATTTT.

This clonotype showed up just a few times. J is TRBJ1-4 and V is TRBV5-1, with 8 bases aligning to TRBD1. CDR1 is SGHRS and CDR2 is YFSETQ in the germline V gene. The CDR3 extends over 16 amino acids. V shed 0 bases and J 8 bases; nucleotides not matched to a gene: 9. CDR3 region: CASSLAGTGGREKLFF. The CDR3 DNA reads as TGCGCCAGCAGCTTGGCCGGTACAGGGGGGCGCGAAAAACTGTTTTTT. Combining the CDR3 with reference TRBV5-1 and TRBJ1-4 gives the whole variable domain KAGVTQTPRYLIKTRGQQVTLSCSPISGHRSVSWYQQTPGQGLQFLFEYFSETQRNKGNFPGRFSGRQFSNSRSEMNVSTLELGDSALYLCASSLAGTGGREKLFFGSGTQLSVL.

There are a few counts of this clonotype. The chain combines TRBV20-1 with TRBJ2-5; either TRBD1 or TRBD2 may supply D (5 bases each). Germline values: CDR1 DFQATT, CDR2 SNEGSKA (reference sequence). V lost 5 bases and J 2 bases, leaving 15 bases between the germline ends. The CDR3 extends over 14 amino acids. The CDR3 sequence: CSAFFGAKQETQYF. CDR3 nucleotide sequence: TGCAGTGCTTTCTTCGGGGCTAAACAAGAGACCCAGTACTTC.

There are a few counts of this clonotype. The chain is built from TRBV12-3 or TRBV12-4 and TRBJ2-1; D perhaps matches TRBD2 (5 bases). Trimming stripped 7 bases from V and 9 bases from J, with 16 bases between. The CDR3 consists of 13 residues. DNA for the CDR3: TGTGCCAGCACTTACTACGAGGGTGGTGAGCAGTTCTTC. As protein: CASTYYEGGEQFF.

The J gene is TRBJ2-5, the V gene TRBV6-2 or TRBV6-3; 9 positions agree with TRBD2. Per germline, CDR1 MNHEY and CDR2 SVGEGT. The CDR3 is made up of 15 amino acids. V lost 4 bases and J lost 5; bases outside the gene matches: 8. The CDR3 loop is CASSFAGGPGETQYF. The DNA of the CDR3 is TGTGCCAGCAGTTTCGCGGGAGGGCCGGGGGAGACCCAGTACTTC.

This clonotype was seen a handful of times. This chain uses TRBV27 with TRBJ2-3, with 10 bases fitting TRBD1. The CDR3 is 17 amino acids. J lost 4 bases, V lost 0 bases, and 7 bases had no gene match. Per the germline V gene, CDR1 is MNHEY and CDR2 is SMNVEV (reference sequence). The CDR3: CASSLSTGGWESDTQYF. The CDR3 coding sequence is TGTGCCAGCAGTTTATCGACAGGGGGCTGGGAATCAGATACGCAGTATTTT.

The sample holds a few counts of this clonotype. The rearrangement uses TRBV4-3 and TRBJ2-2; D is perhaps TRBD1 (5 bases). The CDR3 length is 16 residues. Deletions cut 4 bases from V and 1 base from J, with 13 bases between. Germline CDR1 LGHNA, CDR2 YSLEER. CDR3 sequence: CASSRTAGMNTGELFF. The CDR3 nucleotides are TGCGCCAGCAGCCGAACGGCAGGGATGAACACCGGGGAGCTGTTTTTT.

This sequence joins TRBV6-1 and TRBJ2-5; the D call may be TRBD1 or TRBD2 (5 bases each). CDR1 is MNHNS, CDR2 SASEGT, per germline. V was pared by 4 bases and J by 5 bases, with 11 bases between. The CDR3 length is 13 residues. The CDR3 sequence is CASSAPGSETQYF. CDR3 bases: TGTGCCAGCAGTGCGCCAGGGAGCGAGACCCAGTACTTC.

This clonotype has only a few counts. The V gene is TRBV12-3 or TRBV12-4, the J gene TRBJ2-5, with no clear D. The CDR3 is 13 residues long. V dropped 7 bases and J dropped 4 bases, with 13 bases sitting between them. The CDR3, as DNA: TGTGCCAGCAAACAAGCGAGAGTAGAGACCCAGTACTTC. Its translation is CASKQARVETQYF.